Here is one T cell receptor beta chain with its context. What it binds is unknown. Trimming took 8 bases from V and 4 from J, leaving 17 bases between them. The CDR3 sequence is 14 residues long. Germline values: CDR1 MNHNS, CDR2 SASEGT. The sample is drawn from a study of ipilimumab plus nivolumab after autologous stem cell transplantation. On the study more broadly: The myeloma group: high-risk transplant-naive, or relapse within 3 years after first autologous transplant.

Method: immunoSEQ multiplex PCR; TCRdb's copy keeps in-frame clones and lacks some. This sample has approximately 5,000 clones, with about two thirds found just once. Starting 14 to 28 days after autologous transplant, ipilimumab 1 mg/kg was given. Study findings and constraints: TCR repertoire, Treg phenotype and gut microbiota reportedly support more study of this approach.

This receptor was taken from a male donor with multiple myeloma. The chain has TRBV6-1 and TRBJ1-2; the D is unclear. Material: PBMCs, obtained in a trial of ipilimumab plus nivolumab as post-transplant consolidation. The chain's CDR3 is CASRRPSVGYGYTF. CDR3 coding DNA: TGTGCCAGCCGTCGGCCCAGCGTCGGCTATGGCTACACCTTC.